The T cell receptor (beta chain) under discussion was sequenced for a study of beta chain features in type 1 diabetes. Study outcomes and limitations: In the patient group, naive, central memory and Treg TCRB repertoires seemed more alike than in the healthy donor group. PCR might preferentially amplify shorter templates, equally in patients and controls.

One heparinised draw of blood, averaging around 120 mL, came from each donor. Sorted CD4+ subsets: naive, central memory, regulatory, stem cell-like memory (CD45RO/CCR7/CD25/CD127/CD95/CD27 panel). Note on this clone: Its target is unknown.

Expressed TCRB transcripts were sequenced after all isolated RNA was converted to cDNA. Profiling relied on immunoSEQ multiplex PCR, and the TCRdb table lists in-frame clones only, not all of them. Among over 350,000 clones listed, around 15% were seen once. Sequencing was carried out using naive CD4+ T cells from blood. The sequence came from a woman in her late teens or twenties in good health.

The CDR3 reads CASSLPGQARNTEAFF. CDR3 coding DNA: TGCGCCAGCAGCTTACCGGGACAGGCGAGAAACACTGAAGCTTTCTTT. The V and J genes are TRBV5-1 and TRBJ1-1, with TRBD1 matching over 8 bases. The germline gives CDR1 SGHRS, CDR2 YFSETQ. Trimming took 2 bases from V and 2 from J; bases not matched to a gene: 8. The CDR3 contains 16 residues.